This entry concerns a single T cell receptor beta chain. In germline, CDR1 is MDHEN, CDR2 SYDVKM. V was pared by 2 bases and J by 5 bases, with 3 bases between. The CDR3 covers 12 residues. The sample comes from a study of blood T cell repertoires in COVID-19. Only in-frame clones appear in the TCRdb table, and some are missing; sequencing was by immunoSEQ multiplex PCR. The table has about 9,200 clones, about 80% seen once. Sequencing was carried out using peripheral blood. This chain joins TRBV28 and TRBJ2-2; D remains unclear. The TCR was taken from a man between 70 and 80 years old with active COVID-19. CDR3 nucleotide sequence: TGTGCCAGCAGTTTACGGACCGGGGAGCTGTTTTTT. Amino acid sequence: CASSLRTGELFF. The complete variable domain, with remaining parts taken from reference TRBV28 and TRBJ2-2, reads DVKVTQSSRYLVKRTGEKVFLECVQDMDHENMFWYRQDPGLGLRLIYFSYDVKMKEKGDIPEGYSVSREKKERFSLILESASTNQTSMYLCASSLRTGELFFGEGSRLTVL.